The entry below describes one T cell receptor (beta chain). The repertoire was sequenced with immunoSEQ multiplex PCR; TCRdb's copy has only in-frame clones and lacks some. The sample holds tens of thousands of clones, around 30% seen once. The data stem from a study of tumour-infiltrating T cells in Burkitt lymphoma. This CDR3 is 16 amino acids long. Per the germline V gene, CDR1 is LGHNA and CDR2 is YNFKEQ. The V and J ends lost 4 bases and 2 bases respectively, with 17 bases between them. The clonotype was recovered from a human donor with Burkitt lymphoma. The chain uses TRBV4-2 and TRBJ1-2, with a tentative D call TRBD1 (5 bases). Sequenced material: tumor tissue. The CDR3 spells CASSPSGGGTNYGYTF. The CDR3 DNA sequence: TGTGCCAGCAGCCCCTCGGGCGGAGGGACGAACTATGGCTACACCTTC.